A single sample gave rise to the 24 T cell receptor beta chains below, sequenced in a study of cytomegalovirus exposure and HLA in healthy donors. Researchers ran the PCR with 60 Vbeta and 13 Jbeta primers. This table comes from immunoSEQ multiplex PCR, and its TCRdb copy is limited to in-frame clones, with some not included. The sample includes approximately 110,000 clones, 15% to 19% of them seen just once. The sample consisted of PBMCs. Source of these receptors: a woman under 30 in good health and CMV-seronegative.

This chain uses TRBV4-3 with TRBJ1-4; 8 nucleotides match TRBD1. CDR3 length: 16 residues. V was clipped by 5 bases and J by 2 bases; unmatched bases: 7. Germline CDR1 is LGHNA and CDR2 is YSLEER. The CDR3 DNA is TGCGCCAGCAGCACCAGGGGGCCAGGGACTAATGAAAAACTGTTTTTT. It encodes CASSTRGPGTNEKLFF.

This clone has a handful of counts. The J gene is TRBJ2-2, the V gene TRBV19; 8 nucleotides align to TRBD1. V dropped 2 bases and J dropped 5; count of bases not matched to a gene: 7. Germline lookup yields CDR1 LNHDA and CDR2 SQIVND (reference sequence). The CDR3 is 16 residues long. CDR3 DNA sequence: TGTGCCAGTAGTATACAGGGGGCGCTTGGTACCGGGGAGCTGTTTTTT. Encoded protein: CASSIQGALGTGELFF.

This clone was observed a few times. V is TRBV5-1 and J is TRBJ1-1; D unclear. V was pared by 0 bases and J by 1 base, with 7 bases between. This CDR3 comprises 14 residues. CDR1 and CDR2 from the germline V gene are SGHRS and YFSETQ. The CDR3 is CASSLGHRNTEAFF. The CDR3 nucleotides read TGCGCCAGCAGCTTGGGGCACCGGAACACTGAAGCTTTCTTT.

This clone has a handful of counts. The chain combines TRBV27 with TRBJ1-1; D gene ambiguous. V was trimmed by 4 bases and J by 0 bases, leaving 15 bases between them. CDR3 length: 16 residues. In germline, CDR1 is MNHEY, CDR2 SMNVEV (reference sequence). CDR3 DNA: TGTGCCAGCAGTTACGACTCGGATCATTTGAACACTGAAGCTTTCTTT. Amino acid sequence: CASSYDSDHLNTEAFF.

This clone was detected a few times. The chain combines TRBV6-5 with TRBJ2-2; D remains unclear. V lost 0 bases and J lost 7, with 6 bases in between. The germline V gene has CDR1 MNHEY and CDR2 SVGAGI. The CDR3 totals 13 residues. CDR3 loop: CASSYSTGGELFF. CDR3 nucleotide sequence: TGTGCCAGCAGTTACTCGACGGGCGGGGAGCTGTTTTTT.

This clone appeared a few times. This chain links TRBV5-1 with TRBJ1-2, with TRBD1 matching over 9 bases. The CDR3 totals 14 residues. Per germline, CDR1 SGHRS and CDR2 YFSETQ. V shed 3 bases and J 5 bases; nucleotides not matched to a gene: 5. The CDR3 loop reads CASSSGQGEYGYTF. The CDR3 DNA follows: TGCGCCAGCAGCTCGGGACAGGGCGAGTATGGCTACACCTTC.

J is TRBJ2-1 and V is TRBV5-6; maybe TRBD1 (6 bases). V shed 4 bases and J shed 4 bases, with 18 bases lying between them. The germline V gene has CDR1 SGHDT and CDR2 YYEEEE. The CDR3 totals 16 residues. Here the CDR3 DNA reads TGTGCCAGCAGCCCCCTAGGGGACAAACCTTACAATGAGCAGTTCTTC. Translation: CASSPLGDKPYNEQFF.

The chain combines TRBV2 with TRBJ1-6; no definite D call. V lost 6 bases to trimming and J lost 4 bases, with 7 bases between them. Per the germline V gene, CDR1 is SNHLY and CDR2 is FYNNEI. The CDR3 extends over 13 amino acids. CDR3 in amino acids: CASRVQYNSPLHF. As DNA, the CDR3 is TGTGCCAGCAGGGTACAATATAATTCACCCCTCCACTTT. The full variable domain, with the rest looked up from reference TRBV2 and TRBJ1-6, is EPEVTQTPSHQVTQMGQEVILRCVPISNHLYFYWYRQILGQKVEFLVSFYNNEISEKSEIFDDQFSVERPDGSNFTLKIRSTKLEDSAMYFCASRVQYNSPLHFGNGTRLTVT.

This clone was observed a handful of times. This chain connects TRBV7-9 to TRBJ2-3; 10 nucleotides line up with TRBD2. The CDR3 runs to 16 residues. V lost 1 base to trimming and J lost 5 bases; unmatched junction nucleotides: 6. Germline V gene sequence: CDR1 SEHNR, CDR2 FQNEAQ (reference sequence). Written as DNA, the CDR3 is TGTGCCAGCAGCTTAGTGCTAGCGGGAGATTTAGATACGCAGTATTTT. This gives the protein CASSLVLAGDLDTQYF.

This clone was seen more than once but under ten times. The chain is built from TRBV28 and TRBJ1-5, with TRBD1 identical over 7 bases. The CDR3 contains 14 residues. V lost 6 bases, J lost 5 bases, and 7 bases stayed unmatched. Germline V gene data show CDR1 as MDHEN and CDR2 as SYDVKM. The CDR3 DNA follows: TGTGCCAGCAGGCGACAGGGAGAAGATCAGCCCCAGCATTTT. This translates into CASRRQGEDQPQHF.

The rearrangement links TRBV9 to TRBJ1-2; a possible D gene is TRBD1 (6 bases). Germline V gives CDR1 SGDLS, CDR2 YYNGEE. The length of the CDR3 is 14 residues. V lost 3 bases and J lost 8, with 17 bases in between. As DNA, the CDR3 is TGTGCCAGCAGCGGGGCGGGCAGGGGTGACGGCTACACCTTC. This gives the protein CASSGAGRGDGYTF.

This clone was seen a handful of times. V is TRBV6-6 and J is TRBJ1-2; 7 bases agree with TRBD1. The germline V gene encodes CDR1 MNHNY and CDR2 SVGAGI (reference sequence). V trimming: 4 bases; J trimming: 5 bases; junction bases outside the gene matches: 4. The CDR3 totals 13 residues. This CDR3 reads CASSSPGGYGYTF. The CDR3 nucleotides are TGTGCCAGCAGTTCGCCAGGGGGGTATGGCTACACCTTC.

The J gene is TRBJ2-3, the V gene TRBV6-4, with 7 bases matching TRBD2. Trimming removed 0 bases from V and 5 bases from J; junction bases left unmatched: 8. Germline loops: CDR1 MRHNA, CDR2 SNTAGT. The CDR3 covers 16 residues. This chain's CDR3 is CASSDSGGGAIDTQYF. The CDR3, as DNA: TGTGCCAGCAGTGACTCTGGGGGGGGAGCGATAGATACGCAGTATTTT.

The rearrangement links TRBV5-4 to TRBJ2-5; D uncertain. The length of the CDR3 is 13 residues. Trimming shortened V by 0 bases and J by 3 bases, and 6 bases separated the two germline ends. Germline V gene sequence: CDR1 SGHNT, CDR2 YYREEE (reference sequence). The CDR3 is CASSLEAEETQYF. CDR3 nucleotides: TGTGCCAGCAGCTTGGAGGCGGAAGAGACCCAGTACTTC.

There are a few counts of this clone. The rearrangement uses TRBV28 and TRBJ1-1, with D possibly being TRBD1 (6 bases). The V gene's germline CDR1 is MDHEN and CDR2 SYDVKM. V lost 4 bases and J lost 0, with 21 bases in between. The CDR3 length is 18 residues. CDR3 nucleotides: TGTGCCAGCAGTTCCGTCTTTAACCGGGACACTATGAACACTGAAGCTTTCTTT. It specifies CASSSVFNRDTMNTEAFF.

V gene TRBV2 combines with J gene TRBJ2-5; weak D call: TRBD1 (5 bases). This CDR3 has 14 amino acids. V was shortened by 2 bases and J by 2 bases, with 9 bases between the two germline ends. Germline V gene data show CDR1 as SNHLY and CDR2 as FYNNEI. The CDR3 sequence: CASSESRAQETQYF. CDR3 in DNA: TGTGCCAGCAGTGAAAGCAGGGCACAAGAGACCCAGTACTTC.

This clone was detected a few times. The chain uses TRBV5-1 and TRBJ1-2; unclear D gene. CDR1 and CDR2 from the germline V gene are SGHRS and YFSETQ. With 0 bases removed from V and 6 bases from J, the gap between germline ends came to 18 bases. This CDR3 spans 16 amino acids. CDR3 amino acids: CASSLGQVFSWDGYTF. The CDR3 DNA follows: TGCGCCAGCAGCTTGGGTCAGGTCTTCTCGTGGGATGGCTACACCTTC.

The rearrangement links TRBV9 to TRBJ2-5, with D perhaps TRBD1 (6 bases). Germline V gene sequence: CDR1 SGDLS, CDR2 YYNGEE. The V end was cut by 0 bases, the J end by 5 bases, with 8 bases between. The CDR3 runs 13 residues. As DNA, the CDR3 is TGTGCCAGCAGCGTAGACAGGGTGGAGACCCAGTACTTC. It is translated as CASSVDRVETQYF.

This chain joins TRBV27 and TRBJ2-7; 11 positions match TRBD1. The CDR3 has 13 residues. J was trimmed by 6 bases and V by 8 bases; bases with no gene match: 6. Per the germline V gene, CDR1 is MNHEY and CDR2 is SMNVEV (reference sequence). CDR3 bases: TGTGCCAGCGGGGACAGGGGGAGTCGCGAGCAGTACTTC. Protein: CASGDRGSREQYF.

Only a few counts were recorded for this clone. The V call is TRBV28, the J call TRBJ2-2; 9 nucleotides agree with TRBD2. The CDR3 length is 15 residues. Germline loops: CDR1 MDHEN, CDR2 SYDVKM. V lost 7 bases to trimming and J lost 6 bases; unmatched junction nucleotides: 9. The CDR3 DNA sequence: TGTGCCAGCATCCCCATAGCGGGAGTGTCCGGGGAGCTGTTTTTT. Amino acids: CASIPIAGVSGELFF.

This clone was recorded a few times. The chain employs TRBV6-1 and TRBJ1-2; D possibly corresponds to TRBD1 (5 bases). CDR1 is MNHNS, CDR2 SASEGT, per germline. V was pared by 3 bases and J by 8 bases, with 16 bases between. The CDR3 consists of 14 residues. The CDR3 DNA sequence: TGTGCCAGCAGTGACAGGCGGGGGGTAGGAGGCTACACCTTC. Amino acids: CASSDRRGVGGYTF.

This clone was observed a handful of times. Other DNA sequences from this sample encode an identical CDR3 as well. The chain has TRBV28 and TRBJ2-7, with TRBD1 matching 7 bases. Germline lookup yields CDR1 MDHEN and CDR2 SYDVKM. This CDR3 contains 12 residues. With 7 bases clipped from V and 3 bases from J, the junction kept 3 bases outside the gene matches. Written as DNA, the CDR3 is TGTGCCAGCACGTCAGGGGGCTACGAGCAGTACTTC. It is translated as CASTSGGYEQYF.

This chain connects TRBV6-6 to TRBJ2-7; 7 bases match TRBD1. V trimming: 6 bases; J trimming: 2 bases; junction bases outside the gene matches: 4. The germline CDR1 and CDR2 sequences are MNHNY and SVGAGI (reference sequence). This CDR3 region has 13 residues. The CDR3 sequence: CASRKGQTYEQYF. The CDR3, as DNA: TGTGCCAGCAGGAAGGGACAGACCTACGAGCAGTACTTC.

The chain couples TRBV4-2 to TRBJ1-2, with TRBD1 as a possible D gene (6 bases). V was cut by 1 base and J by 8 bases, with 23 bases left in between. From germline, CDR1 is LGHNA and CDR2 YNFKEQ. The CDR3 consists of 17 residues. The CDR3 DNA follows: TGTGCCAGCAGCCAAGGGGACACGGGGCAGGGGCGGAGAGGCTACACCTTC. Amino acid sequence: CASSQGDTGQGRRGYTF.